The 19 T cell receptor beta chains in this list originate from one sample, sequenced in a study of blood T cell repertoires in COVID-19. Generated by immunoSEQ multiplex PCR, the TCRdb table keeps only in-frame clones and is missing some. The table records approximately 250,000 clones, roughly 85% of them present only once. Sequenced sample: PBMCs or T cells enriched from blood (not recorded which). The receptor source for this set is a woman aged 50 to 60 with acute COVID-19.

This clone occurred once. The chain links TRBV3-1 (or the pseudogene TRBV3-2) to TRBJ1-2, with TRBD1 identical over 9 bases. The CDR3 spans 15 residues. V trimming: 5 bases; J trimming: 2 bases; junction bases outside the gene matches: 6. Germline V gene lookup returns CDR1 LGHDT and CDR2 YNNKEL (reference sequence). This chain's CDR3 is CASSGWTGENYGYTF. The CDR3 coding sequence is TGTGCCAGCAGCGGGTGGACAGGGGAGAACTATGGCTACACCTTC.

The chain combines TRBV6-5 with TRBJ2-7; D gene uncertain. This CDR3 contains 15 residues. The germline gives CDR1 MNHEY, CDR2 SVGAGI. Trimming stripped 0 bases from V and 4 bases from J, with 13 bases between. CDR3 region: CASSYSDLGKYEQYF. DNA of the CDR3: TGTGCCAGCAGTTACTCTGACTTGGGTAAATACGAGCAGTACTTC.

V and J are TRBV5-6 and TRBJ1-6; D call uncertain. The CDR3 consists of 17 residues. Germline V gives CDR1 SGHDT, CDR2 YYEEEE. V shed 1 base and J shed 0 bases, with 11 bases lying between them. The CDR3 protein is CASSLIRQSSYNSPLHF. The CDR3 region has the DNA TGTGCCAGCAGCTTGATCAGGCAGAGCTCCTATAATTCACCCCTCCACTTT.

This clone turned up a few times. This rearrangement joins TRBV7-9 to TRBJ2-2; D not certain. There are 14 residues in the CDR3. Germline lookup yields CDR1 SEHNR and CDR2 FQNEAQ (reference sequence). V lost 4 bases and J 2 bases, leaving 8 bases between the germline ends. CDR3 protein: CASSSSGNTGELFF. In nucleotides, the CDR3 is TGTGCCAGCAGCTCCTCCGGTAACACCGGGGAGCTGTTTTTT.

The chain employs TRBV5-1 and TRBJ1-1, with a weak D call TRBD1 (6 bases). With 1 base removed from V and 1 base from J, the gap between germline ends came to 26 bases. Germline-derived CDR1 and CDR2 are SGHRS and YFSETQ. This CDR3 has 20 residues. CDR3 in amino acids: CASSLMASAGDTRTNTEAFF. Written as DNA, the CDR3 is TGCGCCAGCAGCTTGATGGCTTCGGCAGGGGACACACGAACGAACACTGAAGCTTTCTTT.

V gene TRBV13 combines with J gene TRBJ1-1; tentatively, D is TRBD1 (6 bases). The V and J ends lost 5 bases and 1 base respectively, with 11 bases between them. The CDR3 is made up of 14 amino acids. Germline-derived CDR1 and CDR2 are PRHDT and FYEKMQ (reference sequence). This chain's CDR3 is CASSVGHTNTEAFF. In DNA, the CDR3 is TGTGCCAGCAGCGTGGGACATACGAACACTGAAGCTTTCTTT.

This clone was counted between two and nine times. The chain carries TRBV30 and TRBJ1-2; 10 nucleotides line up with TRBD1. Germline V CDR1 and CDR2: GTSNPN, SVGIG (reference sequence). J was trimmed by 2 bases and V by 7 bases; bases with no gene match: 10. This CDR3 contains 15 residues. The CDR3, as DNA: TGTGCCTTGGGGTTCGGGACAGGGGCGAACTATGGCTACACCTTC. Its protein product is CALGFGTGANYGYTF.

The J gene is TRBJ2-1, the V gene TRBV7-9, with 7 bases lining up with TRBD2. The CDR3 is 16 residues long. The germline V gene encodes CDR1 SEHNR and CDR2 FQNEAQ (reference sequence). The junction had 7 bases not matched to a gene; V was cut back by 4 bases and J by 1 base. CDR3 in DNA: TGTGCCAGCAGCTCAGGAGGAGCGGGGTCCTACAATGAGCAGTTCTTC. It translates to CASSSGGAGSYNEQFF.

The rearrangement uses TRBV12-3 or TRBV12-4 and TRBJ1-2; weak D call: TRBD1 (5 bases). CDR3 size: 13 residues. With 7 bases removed from V and 2 bases from J, the gap between germline ends came to 11 bases. CDR3 DNA sequence: TGTGCCAGCACTAAGACAGAGAACTATGGCTACACCTTC. Translated, it gives CASTKTENYGYTF.

This clone occurred a few times. J is TRBJ1-6 and V is TRBV7-2, with 9 bases identical to TRBD1. V lost 5 bases and J lost 6; bases outside the gene matches: 8. Germline V gene lookup returns CDR1 SGHTA and CDR2 FQGNSA. This CDR3 is built from 16 residues. In DNA form, the CDR3 reads TGTGCCAGCAGCAGAGACGCGGGACAGGGTAATTCACCCCTCCACTTT. Translation gives CASSRDAGQGNSPLHF. Based on the CDR3 plus reference TRBV7-2 and TRBJ1-6, the full variable domain is GAGVSQSPSNKVTEKGKDVELRCDPISGHTALYWYRQSLGQGLEFLIYFQGNSAPDKSGLPSDRFSAERTGGSVSTLTIQRTQQEDSAVYLCASSRDAGQGNSPLHFGNGTRLTVT.

V and J are TRBV29-1 and TRBJ2-7; no definite D call. V was cut by 4 bases and J by 3 bases, with 10 bases left in between. CDR1 and CDR2 (germline): SQVTM, ANQGSEA. CDR3 size: 12 residues. The CDR3 loop is CSVGTGLYEQYF. CDR3 DNA: TGCAGCGTTGGCACGGGTCTCTACGAGCAGTACTTC.

The genes are TRBV7-2 and TRBJ1-4, with 10 bases aligning to TRBD1. Trimming removed 4 bases from V and 5 bases from J; junction bases left unmatched: 4. This CDR3 region has 15 residues. Germline values: CDR1 SGHTA, CDR2 FQGNSA. CDR3 region: CASSYQTGGNEKLFF. In nucleotides, the CDR3 is TGTGCCAGCAGCTACCAGACAGGGGGCAATGAAAAACTGTTTTTT.

This chain uses TRBV6-6 with TRBJ1-1, with no clear D. Trimming took off 0 bases at V and 8 bases at J, with 13 bases between the two ends. CDR1 is MNHNY and CDR2 is SVGAGI in the germline V gene (reference sequence). This CDR3 has 14 amino acids. The CDR3 sequence is CASSYSTVSWEAFF. The CDR3 DNA sequence: TGTGCCAGCAGTTACTCGACTGTGTCTTGGGAAGCTTTCTTT.

The chain links TRBV30 to TRBJ2-1, with D uncertain. With 2 bases removed from V and 8 bases from J, the gap between germline ends came to 10 bases. Germline V gene sequence: CDR1 GTSNPN, CDR2 SVGIG (reference sequence). This CDR3 region has 12 residues. CDR3 sequence reads: CAWSPSGYEQFF. CDR3 bases: TGTGCCTGGAGTCCCAGTGGTTATGAGCAGTTCTTC.

The V gene is TRBV5-8, the J gene TRBJ2-7; 7 bases match TRBD1. The germline V gene has CDR1 SGHTS and CDR2 YDEGEE. Trimming cost V 3 bases and J 0 bases; bases outside gene matches: 3. The CDR3 is 14 residues long. DNA for the CDR3: TGTGCCAGCAGCTGGGACAGTCTCTCCTACGAGCAGTACTTC. Amino acids: CASSWDSLSYEQYF.

The genes are TRBV11-2 and TRBJ2-7; the D gene is possibly TRBD1 (5 bases). Per the germline V gene, CDR1 is SGHAT and CDR2 is FQNNGV. V lost 5 bases and J lost 5, with 16 bases in between. CDR3 size: 14 residues. The CDR3, as DNA: TGTGCCAGCAGCCTCCTGACAGCCCGGGACGAGCAGTACTTC. This sequence encodes CASSLLTARDEQYF.

The J gene is TRBJ2-1, the V gene TRBV18; a weak D match, TRBD2 (6 bases). The germline V gene encodes CDR1 KGHSH and CDR2 LQKENI. This CDR3 region has 13 residues. V lost 3 bases, J lost 7 bases, and 10 bases lay in between. CDR3 amino acids: CASSPGSRNEQFF. As DNA, the CDR3 is TGTGCCAGCTCACCCGGGAGTAGGAATGAGCAGTTCTTC.

This clone appeared once. The same CDR3 also results from other DNA sequences found in this sample. CDR3 nucleotides: TGTGCCTGGAGTAGCGGGACAGGGAATCAGCCCCAGCATTTT. Amino acid sequence: CAWSSGTGNQPQHF. The chain couples TRBV30 to TRBJ1-5; 9 bases line up with TRBD1. CDR3 length: 14 amino acids. CDR1 is GTSNPN, CDR2 SVGIG, per germline (reference sequence). The J segment lost 4 bases and the V segment lost 2 bases, leaving 3 bases of the junction unmatched.

V gene TRBV6-1 combines with J gene TRBJ2-7; 12 nucleotides align to TRBD1. The ends lost 4 bases at V and 4 bases at J; junction bases unmatched: 8. The CDR3 totals 16 residues. Germline values: CDR1 MNHNS, CDR2 SASEGT. The CDR3, as DNA: TGTGCCAGCAGTGGCGGGACAGGGGGCGCCGAGTACGAGCAGTACTTC. Encoded protein: CASSGGTGGAEYEQYF.